This is a list of T cell receptor beta chains from one sample in a study of cytomegalovirus exposure and HLA in healthy donors. TCRdb's table, derived via immunoSEQ multiplex PCR, lists solely in-frame clones and lacks some. The data hold 100,000 to 120,000 clones, with around 86% observed a single time. The sequencing input was PBMCs. These receptors all come from a man in his forties or fifties in good health and CMV-seronegative. Both conserved end residues are trimmed from each CDR3.

TRBJ2-1	TRBV5-1	13	ASSRRQDSYNEQF
TRBJ2-7	TRBV6-1	13	ASSILRDRGREQY
TRBJ2-3	TRBV2	12	ASRSAGLTDTQY
TRBJ2-6	TRBV7-6	15	ASSSAPQGTGANVLT
TRBJ2-3	TRBV11-3	14	ASSLFLAGPTDTQY
TRBJ2-7	TRBV5-1	13	ASSLGGTASYEQY
TRBJ1-2	TRBV6-5	11	ASSWTGGFGYT
TRBJ1-1	TRBV5-1	13	ASSSEDRGATEAF
TRBJ2-3	TRBV6-4	13	ASSILPGDTDTQY
TRBJ1-4	TRBV7-2	11	ASSPATNEKLF
TRBJ2-7	TRBV5-5	12	ASSLQGGSYEQY
TRBJ2-3	TRBV10-3	10	AIRGGTDTQY
TRBJ2-3	TRBV5-8	14	ASTRSGTGVVDTQY
TRBJ2-3	TRBV13	9	ASGAADTQY
TRBJ2-5	TRBV5-1	13	ASSLQGRYQETQY
TRBJ1-5	TRBV19	10	ASSYRDQPQH
TRBJ1-5	TRBV10-3	13	ATRGDTNLNQPQH
TRBJ2-7	TRBV5-4	12	ASSPRTGSNEQY
TRBJ2-1	TRBV20-1	9	SASGYNEQF
TRBJ2-2	TRBV10-3	12	AIRMTGTTGELF
TRBJ1-6	TRBV14	12	ASSQRADNSPLH
TRBJ1-1	TRBV2	14	ASSPLGQGARSEAF
TRBJ1-5	TRBV30	12	AWSPGQGPRSQH
TRBJ1-2	TRBV29-1	12	SVDPADRRTGYT
TRBJ1-1	TRBV9	13	ASSVVGQPFTEAF
TRBJ2-7	TRBV2	13	ASSEQAVSSYEQY
TRBJ2-7	TRBV2	10	ASRQTIYEQY
TRBJ2-3	TRBV9	13	ASSVATGWTDTQY
TRBJ2-1	TRBV6-6	13	ASSYSAPPGDEQF
TRBJ2-3	TRBV7-9	13	ASGGTSGSTDTQY
TRBJ1-2	TRBV13	11	ASSLQGYYGYT
TRBJ1-1	TRBV19	11	ASKHTGGSEAF
TRBJ2-3	TRBV11-1	14	ASSWPRAGVTDTQY
TRBJ1-4	TRBV30	14	AWSQGTAQGYEKLF
TRBJ2-3	TRBV5-1	12	ASSLGGYRDTQY
TRBJ2-1	TRBV7-2	11	ASSSATHLEQF